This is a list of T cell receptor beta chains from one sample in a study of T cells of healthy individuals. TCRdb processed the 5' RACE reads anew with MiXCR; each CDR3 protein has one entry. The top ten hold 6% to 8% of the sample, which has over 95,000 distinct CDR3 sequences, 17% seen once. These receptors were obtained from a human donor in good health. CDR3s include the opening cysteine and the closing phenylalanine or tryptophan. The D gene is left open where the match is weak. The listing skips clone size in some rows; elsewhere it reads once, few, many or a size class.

CASSLTGTASGEKLFF	TGTGCCAGCAGCTTAACCGGGACAGCCTCTGGCGAAAAACTGTTTTTT	TRBV7-3	TRBJ1-4	TRBD1	16	NA
CASSLSGQGGNQPQHF	TGTGCCAGCAGCTTATCGGGCCAGGGTGGAAATCAGCCCCAGCATTTT	TRBV7-2	TRBJ1-5	NA	16	few
CASHPEGVGGAFF	TGTGCCAGCCACCCTGAGGGGGTCGGAGGGGCTTTCTTT	TRBV6-1	TRBJ1-1	NA	13	few
CASSVGLAGGPPQETQYF	TGTGCCAGCAGCGTAGGGCTAGCGGGAGGGCCCCCACAAGAGACCCAGTACTTC	TRBV9	TRBJ2-5	TRBD2	18	NA
CASGRPPNYGYTF	TGTGCCAGCGGACGGCCCCCTAACTATGGCTACACCTTC	TRBV5-5	TRBJ1-2	NA	13	NA
CASSLNSGDTQYF	TGTGCCAGCAGTTTAAATAGTGGAGATACGCAGTATTTT	TRBV12-3/TRBV12-4	TRBJ2-3	NA	13	few
CASSLVSSNEQFF	TGTGCCAGCAGCTTAGTATCTTCCAATGAGCAGTTCTTC	TRBV7-9	TRBJ2-1	NA	13	NA
CASKGGAEDTQYF	TGTGCCAGCAAGGGGGGGGCCGAGGATACGCAGTATTTT	TRBV12-3/TRBV12-4	TRBJ2-3	NA	13	few
CASSPAEAWYGEQYF	TGTGCCAGCTCACCGGCAGAGGCCTGGTATGGCGAGCAGTACTTC	TRBV18	TRBJ2-7	NA	15	many
CASSKALGRESSTDTQYF	TGCGCCAGCAGCAAGGCTCTTGGCAGGGAGTCGAGCACAGATACGCAGTATTTT	TRBV4-1	TRBJ2-3	NA	18	few
CSAPRDFNYEQYF	TGCAGTGCTCCCAGGGACTTTAACTACGAGCAGTACTTC	TRBV20-1	TRBJ2-7	NA	13	once
CAWMSYTEAFF	TGTGCCTGGATGTCGTACACTGAAGCTTTCTTT	TRBV30	TRBJ1-1	NA	11	NA
CASSYGSLPYEQYF	TGTGCCAGCAGTTATGGTTCCCTCCCCTACGAGCAGTACTTC	TRBV6-5	TRBJ2-7	NA	14	few
CASSLSTGVGGYTF	TGTGCCAGCAGTTTATCGACCGGCGTAGGTGGCTACACCTTC	TRBV27	TRBJ1-2	NA	14	NA
CSVGRGGGYTF	TGCAGCGTCGGCCGGGGGGGTGGCTACACCTTC	TRBV29-1	TRBJ1-2	NA	11	NA
CASSLGGGAFF	TGTGCCAGCAGCTTAGGGGGCGGAGCTTTCTTT	TRBV7-9	TRBJ1-1	NA	11	many
CASSRDRYQPQHF	TGTGCCAGCAGCCGAGACAGATATCAGCCCCAGCATTTT	TRBV4-2	TRBJ1-5	NA	13	many